Below are 26 T cell receptor beta chains sequenced from a single sample in a study of blood T cell repertoires in COVID-19. The assay was immunoSEQ multiplex PCR, and TCRdb's table has in-frame clones only and misses some. The data hold 250,000 to 300,000 clones, with about 85% observed a single time. The sequencing input was peripheral blood. The source is a woman in her forties or fifties who had recovered from COVID-19.

The rearrangement joins TRBV6-5 to TRBJ2-3; 8 nucleotides line up with TRBD2. Germline CDR1 is MNHEY and CDR2 is SVGAGI. Trimming cost V 7 bases and J 9 bases; bases outside gene matches: 15. The CDR3 is made up of 15 amino acids. The CDR3 sequence: CASIEPGGARRTQYF. Here the CDR3 DNA reads TGTGCCAGCATCGAACCCGGGGGGGCGCGAAGGACGCAGTATTTT.

The CDR3 is CASSMGGRASPYEQYF. As DNA, the CDR3 is TGTGCCAGCAGTATGGGCGGGAGGGCCTCCCCCTACGAGCAGTACTTC. The chain has TRBV28 and TRBJ2-7; TRBD2 matches at 9 bases. This CDR3 comprises 16 residues. The germline CDR1 and CDR2 sequences are MDHEN and SYDVKM. The V gene end was trimmed by 5 bases and the J gene end by 2 bases; junction bases not matched to a gene: 10.

The rearrangement links TRBV5-1 to TRBJ2-1; 12 bases fit TRBD2. Germline CDR1 reads SGHRS; CDR2 reads YFSETQ. After removal of 0 bases from V and 6 bases from J, the junction contained 1 base not matched to a gene. The CDR3 sequence is 15 residues long. In nucleotides, the CDR3 is TGCGCCAGCAGCTTGGCTAGCGGGGGGGCCAATGAGCAGTTCTTC. Its translation: CASSLASGGANEQFF.

V usage is TRBV7-6 and J usage is TRBJ2-1; 14 bases match TRBD2. The V segment lost 6 bases and the J segment 4 bases; nucleotides outside the gene matches: 2. Germline CDR1 SGHVS, CDR2 FNYEAQ. The CDR3 covers 15 residues. CDR3 coding DNA: TGTGCCAGCAGGCGGACTAGCGGGAGGTACAATGAGCAGTTCTTC. It translates to CASRRTSGRYNEQFF.

This CDR3 is CASSLDSTIGYGYTF. DNA of the CDR3: TGTGCCAGCAGCTTGGACTCTACCATCGGTTATGGCTACACCTTC. The chain combines TRBV7-2 with TRBJ1-2; D ambiguous. The ends were cut back, 3 bases at V and 5 bases at J, with 16 bases in the middle. The CDR3 extends over 15 amino acids. Germline V gene data show CDR1 as SGHTA and CDR2 as FQGNSA.

The chain recombines TRBV9 with TRBJ2-3, with 7 bases that match TRBD2. The V and J ends lost 4 bases and 4 bases, in that order; junction bases with no gene match: 9. The length of the CDR3 is 15 residues. In germline, CDR1 is SGDLS, CDR2 YYNGEE. CDR3: CASSPGGSWADTQYF. CDR3 DNA: TGTGCCAGCAGCCCCGGGGGGTCGTGGGCAGATACGCAGTATTTT.

This clone showed up just a few times. The chain joins TRBV6-5 to TRBJ2-7; the D gene is possibly TRBD2 (6 bases). This CDR3 contains 12 residues. Trimming removed 6 bases from V and 8 bases from J, with 14 bases in between. Germline CDR1 reads MNHEY; CDR2 reads SVGAGI. CDR3: CASRSTSAQQYF. The DNA for the CDR3 is TGTGCCAGCAGGTCGACTAGTGCGCAGCAGTACTTC.

The chain uses TRBV6-6 and TRBJ1-1; 10 bases are shared with TRBD1. Germline-derived CDR1 and CDR2 are MNHNY and SVGAGI (reference sequence). The CDR3 runs to 15 residues. V gave up 7 bases and J gave up 6 bases; unmatched junction bases: 11. This chain's CDR3 is CASISPGQGTSEAFF. Written as DNA, the CDR3 is TGTGCCAGCATCTCACCGGGACAGGGGACCTCTGAAGCTTTCTTT.

The gene calls are TRBV19 and TRBJ2-7; 11 bases are shared with TRBD2. The CDR3 totals 16 residues. The ends lost 5 bases at V and 4 bases at J; junction bases unmatched: 10. CDR1 and CDR2 (germline): LNHDA, SQIVND (reference sequence). Here the CDR3 reads CASSSNSGRALYEQYF. DNA for the CDR3: TGTGCCAGTAGTTCTAATAGCGGGAGGGCCCTGTACGAGCAGTACTTC.

The V and J genes are TRBV3-1 (or the pseudogene TRBV3-2) and TRBJ2-5; possible D gene TRBD2, 6 bases. CDR1 LGHDT and CDR2 YNNKEL come from the germline V gene (reference sequence). There are 15 residues in the CDR3. V was pared by 3 bases and J by 4 bases, with 15 bases between. The CDR3: CASSQGDFRGETQYF. In nucleotides, the CDR3 is TGTGCCAGCAGCCAGGGGGACTTCCGGGGAGAGACCCAGTACTTC.

The chain links TRBV19 to TRBJ1-2; D might be TRBD1 (5 bases). V lost 6 bases, J lost 7 bases, and 12 bases lay in between. CDR3 length equals 12 residues. The germline V gene encodes CDR1 LNHDA and CDR2 SQIVND (reference sequence). CDR3 residues: CASSWRGGGYTF. The CDR3 nucleotides read TGTGCCAGTAGCTGGAGGGGAGGTGGCTACACCTTC.

This chain uses TRBV11-2 with TRBJ2-4; a possible D gene is TRBD1 (6 bases). Germline V gene sequence: CDR1 SGHAT, CDR2 FQNNGV. There are 13 residues in the CDR3. The V gene lost 3 bases and the J gene lost 8 bases, with 11 bases spanning the gap. CDR3 sequence: CASSLMAGDIQYF. The DNA for the CDR3 is TGTGCCAGCAGCTTGATGGCAGGGGACATTCAGTACTTC.

The CDR3 DNA sequence: TGTGCCAGCAGTTTGGCGGGGGTTGAGGCAGATACGCAGTATTTT. Its protein product is CASSLAGVEADTQYF. The chain carries TRBV28 and TRBJ2-3; the match to TRBD2 covers 7 bases. Looked up from germline, CDR1 is MDHEN and CDR2 is SYDVKM. CDR3 size: 15 residues. The junction had 7 bases not matched to a gene; V was cut back by 3 bases and J by 4 bases. The full variable domain, in which reference TRBV28 and TRBJ2-3 provide the parts outside the CDR3, is DVKVTQSSRYLVKRTGEKVFLECVQDMDHENMFWYRQDPGLGLRLIYFSYDVKMKEKGDIPEGYSVSREKKERFSLILESASTNQTSMYLCASSLAGVEADTQYFGPGTRLTVL.

The V call is TRBV20-1, the J call TRBJ2-7, with no clear D. Germline V gene lookup returns CDR1 DFQATT and CDR2 SNEGSKA (reference sequence). Trimming took off 3 bases at V and 3 bases at J, with 12 bases between the two ends. The CDR3 is made up of 13 amino acids. CDR3 sequence reads: CSASSRLDYEQYF. As DNA, the CDR3 is TGCAGTGCTAGTTCCAGACTCGACTACGAGCAGTACTTC.

The chain has TRBV13 and TRBJ1-6, with D tentatively TRBD1 (6 bases). With 4 bases removed from V and 6 bases from J, the gap between germline ends came to 19 bases. There are 17 residues in the CDR3. Germline lookup yields CDR1 PRHDT and CDR2 FYEKMQ (reference sequence). CDR3 amino acids: CASSSASGQRGNSPLHF. CDR3 coding DNA: TGTGCCAGCAGCTCGGCAAGTGGACAGCGGGGTAATTCACCCCTCCACTTT.

The chain recombines TRBV29-1 with TRBJ2-3, with TRBD2 matching over 11 bases. The CDR3 runs to 15 residues. J was trimmed by 0 bases and V by 6 bases; bases with no gene match: 5. Germline assignment: CDR1 SQVTM and CDR2 ANQGSEA. CDR3 nucleotide sequence: TGCAGCGTCGTGGGACTAGCGGAAAGCACAGATACGCAGTATTTT. It specifies CSVVGLAESTDTQYF.

The sample holds a few counts of this clone. This chain connects TRBV19 to TRBJ1-5; D call uncertain. Germline V lookup: CDR1 LNHDA, CDR2 SQIVND (reference sequence). The CDR3 extends over 14 amino acids. Deletions cut 7 bases from V and 2 bases from J, with 12 bases between. This CDR3 reads CASNTGWGNQPQHF. The CDR3 DNA sequence: TGTGCCAGTAACACGGGGTGGGGCAATCAGCCCCAGCATTTT. The full variable domain, in which reference TRBV19 and TRBJ1-5 provide the parts outside the CDR3, is DGGITQSPKYLFRKEGQNVTLSCEQNLNHDAMYWYRQDPGQGLRLIYYSQIVNDFQKGDIAEGYSVSREKKESFPLTVTSAQKNPTAFYLCASNTGWGNQPQHFGDGTRLSIL.

This clone came up a few times. The chain joins TRBV7-2 to TRBJ2-7, with D possibly TRBD2 on 5 matching bases. Germline values: CDR1 SGHTA, CDR2 FQGNSA. The V end lost 4 bases, the J end lost 4 bases, and 14 bases lay between the germline ends. The CDR3 length is 14 residues. CDR3 bases: TGTGCCAGCAGCTCCCCAAGGACTCGATACGAGCAGTACTTC. This translates into CASSSPRTRYEQYF.

This sequence joins TRBV10-3 and TRBJ2-7; TRBD1 is a possible D gene (6 bases). The CDR3 loop spans 14 amino acids. Germline CDR1 reads ENHRY; CDR2 reads SYGVKD. V was cut by 2 bases and J by 0 bases, with 8 bases left in between. DNA for the CDR3: TGTGCCATCAGTGAGCGGACAGACTCCTACGAGCAGTACTTC. Translated: CAISERTDSYEQYF.

V is TRBV4-1 and J is TRBJ1-1, with TRBD1 identical over 8 bases. Germline lookup yields CDR1 MGHRA and CDR2 YSYEKL. There are 17 residues in the CDR3. The J segment lost 1 base and the V segment lost 4 bases, leaving 11 bases of the junction unmatched. CDR3 in DNA: TGCGCCAGCAGCCCCGTCGGACAGGGTATCGCGAACACTGAAGCTTTCTTT. This gives the protein CASSPVGQGIANTEAFF.

The CDR3 loop reads CASSFPLGSGLSYNEQFF. The CDR3, as DNA: TGTGCCAGCAGCTTCCCCTTGGGTAGCGGGCTCTCCTACAATGAGCAGTTCTTC. The chain uses TRBV7-9 and TRBJ2-1; 7 positions agree with TRBD2. The ends lost 3 bases at V and 0 bases at J; junction bases unmatched: 11. This CDR3 is built from 18 residues. Looked up from germline, CDR1 is SEHNR and CDR2 is FQNEAQ (reference sequence). The whole variable domain, filled in from reference TRBV7-9 and TRBJ2-1, reads DTGVSQNPRHKITKRGQNVTFRCDPISEHNRLYWYRQTLGQGPEFLTYFQNEAQLEKSRLLSDRFSAERPKGSFSTLEIQRTEQGDSAMYLCASSFPLGSGLSYNEQFFGPGTRLTVL.

The chain uses TRBV4-1 and TRBJ1-6, with a possible D match to TRBD1 (5 bases). V lost 8 bases to trimming and J lost 10 bases, with 18 bases between them. The CDR3 loop spans 14 amino acids. Germline assignment: CDR1 MGHRA and CDR2 YSYEKL. The CDR3 nucleotides are TGCGCCAGCGAGGACGTCGGGGGTAACTCACCCCTCCACTTT. Protein product: CASEDVGGNSPLHF.

The chain recombines TRBV2 with TRBJ2-7; 10 bases are a match to TRBD2. The germline V gene has CDR1 SNHLY and CDR2 FYNNEI. With 8 bases clipped from V and 2 bases from J, the junction kept 3 bases outside the gene matches. The CDR3 loop spans 13 amino acids. The CDR3 DNA reads as TGTGCCAGCGGCCTAGCGGGAGCCTACGAGCAGTACTTC. Translation gives CASGLAGAYEQYF.

This sequence joins TRBV7-3 and TRBJ2-3; 11 bases map to TRBD2. Germline CDR1 is SGHTA and CDR2 is FQGTGA. The CDR3 is made up of 18 amino acids. Trimming cost V 2 bases and J 3 bases; bases outside gene matches: 10. The CDR3 sequence is CASSLGLPGLAATDTQYF. CDR3 coding DNA: TGTGCCAGCAGCTTAGGCCTCCCGGGACTAGCGGCTACAGATACGCAGTATTTT.

The chain is built from TRBV11-3 and TRBJ2-6, with a possible D match to TRBD1 (6 bases). V gave up 4 bases and J gave up 2 bases, with 18 bases separating them. Germline loops: CDR1 SGHNT, CDR2 YENEEA. The CDR3 runs 18 residues. CDR3 region: CASSYTGSDLTGANVLTF. The CDR3 DNA follows: TGTGCCAGCAGCTATACAGGGTCTGATTTAACTGGGGCCAACGTCCTGACTTTC.

V is TRBV14 and J is TRBJ2-1; 7 bases are a match to TRBD1. There are 16 residues in the CDR3. Trimming cost V 0 bases and J 2 bases; bases outside gene matches: 4. Germline V gene lookup returns CDR1 SGHDN and CDR2 FVKESK. Here the CDR3 DNA reads TGTGCCAGCAGCCAAGATGACAGGGCCACCTACAATGAGCAGTTCTTC. It codes for CASSQDDRATYNEQFF.